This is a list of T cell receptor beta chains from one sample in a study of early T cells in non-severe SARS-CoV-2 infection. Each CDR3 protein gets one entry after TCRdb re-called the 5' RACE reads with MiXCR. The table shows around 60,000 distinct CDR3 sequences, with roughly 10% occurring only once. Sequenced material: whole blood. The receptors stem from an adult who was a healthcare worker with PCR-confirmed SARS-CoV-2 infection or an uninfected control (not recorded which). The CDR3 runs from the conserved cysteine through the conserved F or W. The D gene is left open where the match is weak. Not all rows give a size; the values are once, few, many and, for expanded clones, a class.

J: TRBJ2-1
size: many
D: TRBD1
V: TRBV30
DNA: TGTGCCTGGGGCAGGAACAGGGGATCCTACAATGAGCAGTTCTTC
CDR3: CAWGRNRGSYNEQFF

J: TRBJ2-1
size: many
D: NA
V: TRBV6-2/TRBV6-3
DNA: TGTGCCAGCAGTAAATACAATGAGCAGTTCTTC
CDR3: CASSKYNEQFF

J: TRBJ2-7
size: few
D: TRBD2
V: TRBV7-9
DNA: TGTGCCAGCAGCCCCTGGGCTGGGAGGGCTTACTACGAGCAGTACTTC
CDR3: CASSPWAGRAYYEQYF

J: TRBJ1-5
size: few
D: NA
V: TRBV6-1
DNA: TGTGCCAGCAGTGAAGCGGGGAGGAAGGAGCCCCAGCATTTT
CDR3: CASSEAGRKEPQHF

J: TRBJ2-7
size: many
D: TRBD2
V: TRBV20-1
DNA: TGCAGTGCCAACCGGGCTACTAGCGGGAGAAGCTCCTACGAGCAGTACTTC
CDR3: CSANRATSGRSSYEQYF

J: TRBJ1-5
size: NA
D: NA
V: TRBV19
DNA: TGTGCCAGTAGTACTTGGCAGTCTAGCAATCAGCCCCAGCATTTT
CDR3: CASSTWQSSNQPQHF

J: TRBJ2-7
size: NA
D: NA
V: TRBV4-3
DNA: TGCGCCAGCAGCCTAATAAGAGGGACCGGCGCTTTGGAGCAGTACTTC
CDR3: CASSLIRGTGALEQYF

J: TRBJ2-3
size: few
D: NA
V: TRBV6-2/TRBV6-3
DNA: TGTGCCAGCAGTTACTCGATGGGTGCAGATACGCAGTATTTT
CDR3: CASSYSMGADTQYF

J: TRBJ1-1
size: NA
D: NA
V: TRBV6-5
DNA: TGTGCCAGCAGTTACTCGGGGGTAGGCACTGAAGCTTTCTTT
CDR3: CASSYSGVGTEAFF

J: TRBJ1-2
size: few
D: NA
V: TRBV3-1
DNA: TGTGCCAGCAGCCAACTTCCGGGACCGGGCTACACCTTC
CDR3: CASSQLPGPGYTF

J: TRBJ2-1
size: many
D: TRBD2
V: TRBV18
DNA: TGTGCCAGCTCACAAGGACTAGGGAATGAGCAGTTCTTC
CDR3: CASSQGLGNEQFF

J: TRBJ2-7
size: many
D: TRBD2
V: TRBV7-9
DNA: TGTGCCAGCAGCTTAGGATACGGGACTAGCGATTCCTACGAGCAGTACTTC
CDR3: CASSLGYGTSDSYEQYF

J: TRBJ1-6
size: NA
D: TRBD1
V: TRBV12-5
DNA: TGTGCTAGTGGAGGACAGGTTTATAATTCACCCCTCCACTTT
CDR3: CASGGQVYNSPLHF

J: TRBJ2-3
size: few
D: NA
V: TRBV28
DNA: TGTGCCAGCAGTTTAGTCACGAGAAGCACAGATACGCAGTATTTT
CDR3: CASSLVTRSTDTQYF

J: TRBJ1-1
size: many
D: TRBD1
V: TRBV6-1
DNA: TGTGCCAGCAATCCTTCCGACAGGGCAAGGGCTTTCTTT
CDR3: CASNPSDRARAFF

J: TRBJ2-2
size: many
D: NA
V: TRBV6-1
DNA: TGTGCCAGCCGGTTTCACACCGGGGAGCTGTTTTTT
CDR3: CASRFHTGELFF

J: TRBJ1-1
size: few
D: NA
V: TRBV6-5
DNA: TGTGCCAGCAGCCTACCGGGCATGAACACTGAAGCTTTCTTT
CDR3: CASSLPGMNTEAFF

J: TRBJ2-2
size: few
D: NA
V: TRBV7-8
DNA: TGTGCCAGCAGCTTCCCCCACGGTAAAAACACCGGGGAGCTGTTTTTT
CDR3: CASSFPHGKNTGELFF

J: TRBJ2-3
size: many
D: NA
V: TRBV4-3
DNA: TGCGCCAGCAGCCAAGTCGGGACTTTAGATACGCAGTATTTT
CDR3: CASSQVGTLDTQYF

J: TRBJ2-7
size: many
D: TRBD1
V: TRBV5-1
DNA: TGCGCCAGCAGCTTGGCCCAGGGGGCGCGGTCCGAGCAGTACTTC
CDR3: CASSLAQGARSEQYF

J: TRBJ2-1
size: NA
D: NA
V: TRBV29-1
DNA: TGCAGCGCCGCCGCACACCAGAGCTCCTACAATGAGCAGTTCTTC
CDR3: CSAAAHQSSYNEQFF

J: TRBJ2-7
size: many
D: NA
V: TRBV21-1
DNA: TGTGCCAGCAGCATTCTCGGGCGGGAGGGCCTCTACGAGCAGTACTTC
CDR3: CASSILGREGLYEQYF

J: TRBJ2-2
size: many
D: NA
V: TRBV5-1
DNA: TGCGCCAGCAGCTCATCTCCCGCGGCGAACACCGGGGAGCTGTTTTTT
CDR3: CASSSSPAANTGELFF

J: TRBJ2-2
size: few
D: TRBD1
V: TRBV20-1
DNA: TGCAGTGCTGGGTCACATGGGACAGGGGTCACCGGGGAGCTGTTTTTT
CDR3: CSAGSHGTGVTGELFF

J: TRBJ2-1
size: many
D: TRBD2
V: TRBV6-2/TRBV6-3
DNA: TGTGCCAGCAGTTACAGGCCGGGAGGAGGGCCTCGGAATGAGCAGTTCTTC
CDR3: CASSYRPGGGPRNEQFF

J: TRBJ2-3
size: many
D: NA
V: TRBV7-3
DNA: TGTGCCAGCCAGGGCCCGCCCACAGATACGCAGTATTTT
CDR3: CASQGPPTDTQYF

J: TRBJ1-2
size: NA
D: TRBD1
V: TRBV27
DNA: TGTGCCAGCAGTCCAACCCTAGGCCGGGACAGGGCTTATGGCTACACCTTC
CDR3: CASSPTLGRDRAYGYTF

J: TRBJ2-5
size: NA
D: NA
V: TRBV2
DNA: TGTGCCAGCGACCGACAATACCACGACAGAGAGACCCAGTACTTC
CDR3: CASDRQYHDRETQYF

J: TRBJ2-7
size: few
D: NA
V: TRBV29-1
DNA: TGCAGCGTTGAGGGCTTATACACCTACGAGCAGTACTTC
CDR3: CSVEGLYTYEQYF

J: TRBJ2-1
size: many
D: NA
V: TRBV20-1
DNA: TGCAGTGCAACGATTCTCGGGAGCTCCTACAATGAGCAGTTCTTC
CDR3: CSATILGSSYNEQFF

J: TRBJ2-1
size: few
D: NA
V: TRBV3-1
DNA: TGTGCCAGCAGCCAGCTCTACAATGAGCAGTTCTTC
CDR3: CASSQLYNEQFF

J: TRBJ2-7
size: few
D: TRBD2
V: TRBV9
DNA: TGTGCCAGCAGCGGCGGGAGGGGGTCCTCCTACGAGCAGTACTTC
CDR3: CASSGGRGSSYEQYF

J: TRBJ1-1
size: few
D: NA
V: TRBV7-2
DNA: TGTGCCAGCAGCCAGATAGGGATGAACACTGAAGCTTTCTTT
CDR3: CASSQIGMNTEAFF

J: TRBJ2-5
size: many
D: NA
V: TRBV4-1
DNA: TGCGCCAGCTCTACCACAGGGTCGGTGCAGACCCAGTACTTC
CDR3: CASSTTGSVQTQYF

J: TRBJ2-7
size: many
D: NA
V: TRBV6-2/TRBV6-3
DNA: TGTGCCAGCAGTTACTCAGTCATGAGGGACGAGCAGTACTTC
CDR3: CASSYSVMRDEQYF

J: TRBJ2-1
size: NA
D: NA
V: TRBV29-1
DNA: TGCAGCGTTGAATGGAGTGAGCAGTTCTTC
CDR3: CSVEWSEQFF

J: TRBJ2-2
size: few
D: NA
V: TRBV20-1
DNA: TGCAGTGCTAGAGTTTGGACCCCTTTCGCGAACACCGGGGAGCTGTTTTTT
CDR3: CSARVWTPFANTGELFF

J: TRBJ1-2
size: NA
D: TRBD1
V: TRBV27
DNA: TGTGCCAGCGGACAGGACTATGGCTACACCTTC
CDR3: CASGQDYGYTF

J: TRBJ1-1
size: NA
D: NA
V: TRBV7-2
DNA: TGTGCCAGCAGCCCCCGACGGGGGCCGAACACTGAAGCTTTCTTT
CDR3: CASSPRRGPNTEAFF

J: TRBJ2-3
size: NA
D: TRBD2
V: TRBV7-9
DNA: TGTGCCAGCAGCTTAGGTCTGGCTAGCGGACGGCCCGATACGCAGTATTTT
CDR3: CASSLGLASGRPDTQYF

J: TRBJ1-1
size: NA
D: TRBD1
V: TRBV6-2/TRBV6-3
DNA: TGTGCCAGCAGTTACCTTACAGGGGGCGCTCGGAACACTGAAGCTTTCTTT
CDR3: CASSYLTGGARNTEAFF

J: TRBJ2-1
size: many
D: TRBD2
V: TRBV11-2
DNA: TGTGCCAGCAGCAAGGGACTAGCGGGAGCCAATGAGCAGTTCTTC
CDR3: CASSKGLAGANEQFF